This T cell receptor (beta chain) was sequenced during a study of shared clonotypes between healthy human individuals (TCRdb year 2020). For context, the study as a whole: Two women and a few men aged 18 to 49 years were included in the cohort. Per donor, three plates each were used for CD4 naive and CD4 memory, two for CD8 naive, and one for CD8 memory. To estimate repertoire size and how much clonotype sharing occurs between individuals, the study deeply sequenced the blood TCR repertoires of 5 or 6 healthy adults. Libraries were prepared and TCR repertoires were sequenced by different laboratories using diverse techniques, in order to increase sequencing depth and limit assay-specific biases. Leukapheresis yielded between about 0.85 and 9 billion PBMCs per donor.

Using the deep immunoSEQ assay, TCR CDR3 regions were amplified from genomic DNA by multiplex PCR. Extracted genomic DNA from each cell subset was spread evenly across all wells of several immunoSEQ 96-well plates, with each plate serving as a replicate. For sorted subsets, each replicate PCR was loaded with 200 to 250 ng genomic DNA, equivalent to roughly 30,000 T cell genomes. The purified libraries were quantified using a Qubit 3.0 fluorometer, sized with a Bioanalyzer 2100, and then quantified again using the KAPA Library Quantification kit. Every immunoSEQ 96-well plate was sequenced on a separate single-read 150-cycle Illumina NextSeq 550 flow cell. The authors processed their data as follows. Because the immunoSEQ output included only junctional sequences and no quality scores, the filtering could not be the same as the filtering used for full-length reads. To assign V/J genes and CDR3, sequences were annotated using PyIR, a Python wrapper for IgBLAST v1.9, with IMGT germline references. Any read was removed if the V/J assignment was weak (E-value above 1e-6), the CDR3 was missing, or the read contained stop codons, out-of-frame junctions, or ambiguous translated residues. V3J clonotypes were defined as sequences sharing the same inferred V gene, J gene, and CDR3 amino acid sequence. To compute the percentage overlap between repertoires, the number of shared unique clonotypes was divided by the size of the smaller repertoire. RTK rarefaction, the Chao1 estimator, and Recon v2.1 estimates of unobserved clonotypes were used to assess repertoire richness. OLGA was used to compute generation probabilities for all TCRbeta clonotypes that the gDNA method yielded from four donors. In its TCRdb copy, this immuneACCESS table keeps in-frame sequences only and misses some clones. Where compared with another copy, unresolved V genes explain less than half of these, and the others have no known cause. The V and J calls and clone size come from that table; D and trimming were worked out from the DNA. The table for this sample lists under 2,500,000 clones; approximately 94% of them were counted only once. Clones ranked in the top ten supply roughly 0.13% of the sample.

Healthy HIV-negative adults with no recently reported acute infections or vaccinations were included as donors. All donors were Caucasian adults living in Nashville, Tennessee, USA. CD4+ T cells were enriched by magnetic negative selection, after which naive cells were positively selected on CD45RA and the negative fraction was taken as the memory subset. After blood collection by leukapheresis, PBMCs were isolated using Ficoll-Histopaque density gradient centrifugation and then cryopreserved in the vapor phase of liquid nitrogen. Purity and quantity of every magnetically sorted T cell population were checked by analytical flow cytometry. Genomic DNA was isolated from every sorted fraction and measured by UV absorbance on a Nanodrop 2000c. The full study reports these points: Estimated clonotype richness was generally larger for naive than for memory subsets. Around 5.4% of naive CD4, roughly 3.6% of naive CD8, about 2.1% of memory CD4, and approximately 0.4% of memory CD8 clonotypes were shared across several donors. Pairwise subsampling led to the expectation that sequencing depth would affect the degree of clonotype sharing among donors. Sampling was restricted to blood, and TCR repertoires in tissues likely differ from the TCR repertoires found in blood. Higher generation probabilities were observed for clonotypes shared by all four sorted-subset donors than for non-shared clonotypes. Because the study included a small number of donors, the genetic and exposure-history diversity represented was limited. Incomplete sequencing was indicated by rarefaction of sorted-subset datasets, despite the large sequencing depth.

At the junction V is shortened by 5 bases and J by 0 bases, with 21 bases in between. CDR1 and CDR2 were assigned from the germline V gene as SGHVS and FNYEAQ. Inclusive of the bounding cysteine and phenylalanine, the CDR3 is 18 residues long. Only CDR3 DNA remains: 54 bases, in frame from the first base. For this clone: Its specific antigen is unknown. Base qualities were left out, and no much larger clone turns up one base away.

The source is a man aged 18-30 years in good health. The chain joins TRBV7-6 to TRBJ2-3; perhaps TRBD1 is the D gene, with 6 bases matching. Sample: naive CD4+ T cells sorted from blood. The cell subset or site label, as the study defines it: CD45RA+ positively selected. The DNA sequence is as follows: TGTGCCAGCAGCCCTATACCCCGACAGGTATCTAGCACAGATACGCAGTATTTT. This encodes CASSPIPRQVSSTDTQYF.